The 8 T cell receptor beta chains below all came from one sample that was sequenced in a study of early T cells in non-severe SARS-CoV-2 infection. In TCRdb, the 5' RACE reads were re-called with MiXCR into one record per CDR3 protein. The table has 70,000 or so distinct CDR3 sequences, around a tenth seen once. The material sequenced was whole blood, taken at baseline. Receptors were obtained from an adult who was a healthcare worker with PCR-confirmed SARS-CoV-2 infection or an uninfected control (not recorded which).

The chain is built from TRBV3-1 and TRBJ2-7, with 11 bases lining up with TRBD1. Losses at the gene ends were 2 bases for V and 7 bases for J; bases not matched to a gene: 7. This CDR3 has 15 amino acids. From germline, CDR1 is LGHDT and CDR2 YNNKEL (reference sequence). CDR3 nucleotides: TGTGCCAGCAGCCAACCCGGACAGGGGGCGCGAGAGCAGTACTTC. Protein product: CASSQPGQGAREQYF.

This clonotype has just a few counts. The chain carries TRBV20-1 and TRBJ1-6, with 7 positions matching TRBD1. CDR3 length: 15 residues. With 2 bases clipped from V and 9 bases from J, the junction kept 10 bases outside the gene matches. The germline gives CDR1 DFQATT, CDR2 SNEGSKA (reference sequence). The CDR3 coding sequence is TGCAGTGCTAGAAAGACAGGGCCGGCGAGTTCACCCCTCCACTTT. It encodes CSARKTGPASSPLHF.

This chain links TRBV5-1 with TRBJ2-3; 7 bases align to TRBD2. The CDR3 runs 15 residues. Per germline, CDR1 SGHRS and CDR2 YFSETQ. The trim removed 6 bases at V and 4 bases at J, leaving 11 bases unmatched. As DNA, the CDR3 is TGCGCCAGCATTGGTGGGGGAGGGCTCTCAGATACGCAGTATTTT. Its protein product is CASIGGGGLSDTQYF.

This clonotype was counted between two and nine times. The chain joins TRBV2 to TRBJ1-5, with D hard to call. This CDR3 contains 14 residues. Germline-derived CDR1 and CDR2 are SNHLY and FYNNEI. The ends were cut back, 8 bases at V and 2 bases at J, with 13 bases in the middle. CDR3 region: CASEPSSGNQPQHF. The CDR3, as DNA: TGTGCCAGCGAACCTTCATCGGGCAATCAGCCCCAGCATTTT.

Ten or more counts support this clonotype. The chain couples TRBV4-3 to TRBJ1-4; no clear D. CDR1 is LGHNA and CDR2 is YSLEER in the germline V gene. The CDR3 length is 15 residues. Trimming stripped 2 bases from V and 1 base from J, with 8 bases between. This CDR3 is CASSQRKETNEKLFF. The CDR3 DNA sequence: TGCGCCAGCAGCCAACGTAAGGAAACTAATGAAAAACTGTTTTTT.

The CDR3 DNA reads as TGTGCCAGCAGCCAATTCCGGGACAGGGGCCGCAGGAATACGCAGTATTTT. Translated, it gives CASSQFRDRGRRNTQYF. The chain recombines TRBV3-1 with TRBJ2-3; 10 bases align to TRBD1. The junction had 12 bases not matched to a gene; V was cut back by 2 bases and J by 7 bases. Germline lookup yields CDR1 LGHDT and CDR2 YNNKEL (reference sequence). This CDR3 spans 17 amino acids.

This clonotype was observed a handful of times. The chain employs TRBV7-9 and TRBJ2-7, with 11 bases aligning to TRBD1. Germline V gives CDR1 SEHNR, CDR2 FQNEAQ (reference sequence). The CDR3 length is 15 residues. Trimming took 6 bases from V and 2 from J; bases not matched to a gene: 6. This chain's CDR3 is CASRPGTGGTYEQYF. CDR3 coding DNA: TGTGCCAGCAGACCCGGGACAGGGGGGACCTACGAGCAGTACTTC.

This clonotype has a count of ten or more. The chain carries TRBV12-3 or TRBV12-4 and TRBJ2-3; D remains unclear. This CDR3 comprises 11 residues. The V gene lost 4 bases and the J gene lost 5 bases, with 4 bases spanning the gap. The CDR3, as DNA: TGTGCCAGCAGTTCGGAAGATACGCAGTATTTT. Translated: CASSSEDTQYF.